A selection of T cell receptor beta chains follows, all from one sample in a study of T cell clonotyping in hematopoietic cell transplantation. Profiled with immunoSEQ multiplex PCR; TCRdb holds only in-frame clones, not every one. The table includes 55,000 to 70,000 clones, approximately 94% detected once. The sample comprised peripheral blood mononuclear cells. Receptors originate from a middle-aged man in good health. Some clones in this sample may be carry-over from other donors' samples. Both conserved end residues are part of each CDR3. The D gene is left open where the match is weak. Clone size is shown for a subset of rows, as once, few, many or a class of expanded clone.

V gene,D gene,clone size,J gene,CDR3 protein,CDR3 DNA
TRBV29-1,.,once,TRBJ1-2,CSVVNTVNYGYTF,TGCAGCGTTGTAAACACAGTCAACTATGGCTACACCTTC
TRBV28,.,.,TRBJ2-7,CASSLFSGGQYF,TGTGCCAGCAGTTTATTTTCCGGGGGGCAGTACTTC
TRBV30,TRBD1,.,TRBJ2-3,CASSIQGRTDTQYF,TGTGCCTCCTCAATACAGGGGCGGACAGATACGCAGTATTTT
TRBV10-1,.,.,TRBJ2-4,CASSERLAVRAKNIQYF,TGCGCCAGCAGTGAACGGCTAGCTGTGAGGGCCAAAAACATTCAGTACTTC
TRBV5-5,TRBD2,.,TRBJ2-2,CASSLANSGRATGELFF,TGTGCCAGCAGCTTGGCCAATAGCGGGCGGGCCACCGGGGAGCTGTTTTTT
TRBV7-9,.,.,TRBJ2-3,CASSLGWTSTDTQYF,TGTGCCAGCAGCTTAGGATGGACTAGCACAGATACGCAGTATTTT
TRBV7-9,.,.,TRBJ2-7,CASSLDGVGEQYF,TGTGCCAGCAGCTTAGATGGGGTGGGCGAGCAGTACTTC
TRBV7-8,.,.,TRBJ1-4,CASSLEPGQLSTNEKLFF,TGTGCCAGCAGCTTAGAACCAGGACAGTTATCAACTAATGAAAAACTGTTTTTT
TRBV11-1,.,.,TRBJ2-7,CASSLGLASYEQYF,TGTGCCAGCAGCTTAGGCCTAGCCTCCTACGAGCAGTACTTC
TRBV6-1,TRBD1,.,TRBJ1-1,CASRWDRVLSTEAFF,TGTGCCAGCAGATGGGACAGGGTTTTGAGCACTGAAGCTTTCTTT
TRBV7-9,.,.,TRBJ2-7,CASSLGGARGYEQYF,TGTGCCAGCAGCTTAGGAGGGGCCCGGGGCTACGAGCAGTACTTC
TRBV7-2,.,.,TRBJ1-4,CASSSRPRTGDEKLFF,TGTGCCAGCAGCAGCCGCCCCCGGACCGGGGATGAAAAACTGTTTTTT
TRBV5-1,.,.,TRBJ1-1,CASSPGVGLNTEAFF,TGCGCCAGCAGCCCCGGGGTGGGGCTAAACACTGAAGCTTTCTTT
TRBV2,.,.,TRBJ1-1,CASSETVDTEAFF,TGTGCCAGCAGTGAGACGGTGGACACTGAAGCTTTCTTT
TRBV2,TRBD2,once,TRBJ2-1,CASRGLAGGFYNEQFF,TGTGCCAGCAGGGGACTAGCGGGGGGGTTTTACAATGAGCAGTTCTTC
TRBV11-2,.,.,TRBJ2-7,CASSPTPGPYEQYF,TGTGCCAGCAGCCCCACCCCGGGGCCATACGAGCAGTACTTC
TRBV7-2,.,.,TRBJ1-1,CASSLLAANTEAFF,TGTGCCAGCAGCTTATTGGCAGCGAACACTGAAGCTTTCTTT
TRBV5-1,.,few,TRBJ1-1,CASSQQQMNTEAFF,TGCGCCAGCAGCCAACAACAGATGAACACTGAAGCTTTCTTT
TRBV6-9,.,.,TRBJ1-6,CASSYMKPQGSKNSPLHF,TGTGCCAGCAGTTACATGAAGCCACAGGGCTCTAAAAATTCACCCCTCCACTTT
TRBV29-1,TRBD1,once,TRBJ1-1,CSVQTGVGTEAFF,TGCAGCGTCCAGACAGGGGTGGGCACTGAAGCTTTCTTT
TRBV4-3,.,.,TRBJ2-1,CASSQVFGYNEQFF,TGCGCCAGCAGCCAAGTTTTCGGTTACAATGAGCAGTTCTTC
TRBV6-1,.,.,TRBJ2-7,CASSELYTFVRSYEQYF,TGTGCCAGCAGCGAACTATACACGTTCGTAAGGTCCTACGAGCAGTACTTC
TRBV19,TRBD2,once,TRBJ2-1,CASSILAGGLGNEQFF,TGTGCCAGTAGTATTCTAGCGGGAGGGCTGGGCAATGAGCAGTTCTTC
TRBV7-9,.,.,TRBJ1-5,CASSRAGLNQPQHF,TGTGCCAGCAGCCGGGCAGGGTTAAATCAGCCCCAGCATTTT
TRBV7-9,TRBD1,.,TRBJ2-7,CASSLGDRGTYEQYF,TGTGCCAGCAGCCTAGGGGACAGGGGGACCTACGAGCAGTACTTC
TRBV13,TRBD2,.,TRBJ2-1,CASTNEILAGGYNEQFF,TGTGCCAGCACCAACGAGATACTAGCGGGGGGCTACAATGAGCAGTTCTTC
TRBV4-1,TRBD2,.,TRBJ2-1,CASSPIGLAGEGGYNEQFF,TGCGCCAGCAGCCCCATCGGACTAGCGGGGGAGGGAGGCTACAATGAGCAGTTCTTC
TRBV19,.,.,TRBJ1-2,CASGLQGFYGYTF,TGTGCCAGTGGTCTACAGGGATTCTATGGCTACACCTTC
TRBV6-1,TRBD1,.,TRBJ1-5,CASSETTGSGQPQHF,TGTGCCAGCAGTGAAACGACAGGGTCGGGGCAGCCCCAGCATTTT
TRBV7-2,.,.,TRBJ2-7,CASSLEPGPHYEQYF,TGTGCCAGCAGCTTAGAACCAGGACCGCACTACGAGCAGTACTTC
TRBV2,TRBD1,.,TRBJ2-7,CASETGQGTYEQYF,TGTGCCAGCGAGACGGGACAGGGGACCTACGAGCAGTACTTC
TRBV11-3,.,.,TRBJ2-1,CASSLGDLAGSYNEQFF,TGTGCCAGCAGCTTAGGAGATCTGGCGGGGAGCTACAATGAGCAGTTCTTC
TRBV6-6,.,.,TRBJ1-1,CASSYTRNTEAFF,TGTGCCAGCAGCTATACACGGAACACTGAAGCTTTCTTT
TRBV19,.,.,TRBJ1-5,CASRPTDGNNQPQHF,TGTGCCAGTAGACCGACCGACGGAAACAATCAGCCCCAGCATTTT
TRBV2,TRBD1,once,TRBJ1-1,CASSREGASAEAFF,TGTGCCAGCAGTCGTGAGGGGGCGTCAGCTGAAGCTTTCTTT
TRBV25-1,.,.,TRBJ1-6,CASTTGSYNSPLHF,TGTGCCAGCACCACCGGGTCCTATAATTCACCCCTCCACTTT
TRBV28,TRBD1,.,TRBJ1-2,CASSPTGGGYTF,TGTGCCAGCAGTCCCACAGGGGGGGGCTACACCTTC
TRBV23-1,TRBD1,.,TRBJ1-5,CARTLQGVPNQPQHF,TGCGCCAGGACTCTTCAGGGGGTTCCCAATCAGCCCCAGCATTTT
TRBV7-8,TRBD1,.,TRBJ1-5,CASSLQFWTGGVQPQHF,TGTGCCAGCAGCTTACAGTTCTGGACAGGGGGCGTTCAGCCCCAGCATTTT
TRBV7-2,TRBD1,.,TRBJ2-1,CASSTRQGSNEQFF,TGTGCCAGCAGCACCCGACAGGGATCGAATGAGCAGTTCTTC
TRBV4-2,TRBD1,.,TRBJ1-2,CASSQEGQGAWYGYTF,TGTGCCAGCAGCCAAGAAGGACAGGGGGCTTGGTATGGCTACACCTTC
TRBV6-1,.,.,TRBJ1-5,CASSPDSLANQPQHF,TGTGCCAGCAGCCCGGACAGCTTGGCCAATCAGCCCCAGCATTTT
TRBV29-1,.,.,TRBJ2-5,CSVEDPTGWETQYF,TGCAGCGTTGAAGATCCCACAGGGTGGGAGACCCAGTACTTC
TRBV11-2,TRBD1,.,TRBJ1-2,CASSGTGAYGYTF,TGTGCCAGCAGTGGGACAGGGGCCTATGGCTACACCTTC
TRBV5-1,.,.,TRBJ1-2,CASSLDIGGPDGYTF,TGCGCCAGCAGCTTGGATATTGGGGGGCCCGATGGCTACACCTTC
TRBV5-1,.,.,TRBJ2-3,CASSLDGANTDTQYF,TGCGCCAGCAGCTTAGATGGGGCGAACACAGATACGCAGTATTTT
TRBV9,.,.,TRBJ1-2,CASSFGIGINYGYTF,TGTGCCAGCAGCTTTGGTATAGGGATCAACTATGGCTACACCTTC
TRBV28,TRBD1,.,TRBJ1-2,CASSEYRGLNYGYTF,TGTGCCAGCAGTGAATACAGGGGACTGAACTATGGCTACACCTTC
TRBV14,.,.,TRBJ2-1,CASSQGLTGEQFF,TGTGCCAGCAGCCAAGGGTTGACAGGCGAGCAGTTCTTC
TRBV5-4,.,.,TRBJ1-2,CASSLVSGTNYGYTF,TGTGCCAGCAGCTTGGTTTCCGGGACTAACTATGGCTACACCTTC
TRBV2,.,.,TRBJ2-1,CASRGDWAGGNEQFF,TGTGCCAGCAGGGGAGATTGGGCAGGCGGAAATGAGCAGTTCTTC
TRBV9,.,.,TRBJ1-2,CASSVYLGAGGYTF,TGTGCCAGCAGCGTATACTTGGGGGCAGGTGGCTACACCTTC
TRBV5-4,.,.,TRBJ2-3,CASSLDPTDTQYF,TGTGCCAGCAGCTTGGACCCTACAGATACGCAGTATTTT
TRBV4-1,.,.,TRBJ2-7,CASSQDGPYEQYF,TGCGCCAGCAGCCAAGATGGCCCGTACGAGCAGTACTTC
TRBV10-3,TRBD1,.,TRBJ1-5,CAISEGMQGARTQHF,TGTGCCATCAGTGAGGGGATGCAGGGGGCTCGGACCCAGCATTTT